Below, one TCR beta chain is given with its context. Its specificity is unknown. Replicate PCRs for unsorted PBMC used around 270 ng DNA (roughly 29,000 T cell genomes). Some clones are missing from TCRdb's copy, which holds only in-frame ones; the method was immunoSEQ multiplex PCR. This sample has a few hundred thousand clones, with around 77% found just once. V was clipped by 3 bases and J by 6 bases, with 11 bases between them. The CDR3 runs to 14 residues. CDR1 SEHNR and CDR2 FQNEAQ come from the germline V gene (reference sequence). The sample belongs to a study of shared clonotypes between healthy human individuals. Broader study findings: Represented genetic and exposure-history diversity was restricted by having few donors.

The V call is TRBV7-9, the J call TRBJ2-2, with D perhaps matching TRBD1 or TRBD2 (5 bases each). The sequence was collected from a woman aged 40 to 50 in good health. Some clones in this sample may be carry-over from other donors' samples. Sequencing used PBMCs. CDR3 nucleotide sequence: TGTGCCAGCAGCTTCACATTGGGGGCCGGGGAGCTGTTTTTT. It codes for CASSFTLGAGELFF.